This T cell receptor beta chain was sequenced during a study of cytomegalovirus exposure and HLA in healthy donors. General study results and limits: Approximately 160 TCR beta chains were listed as cytomegalovirus-associated. The tendency of first-cohort TCR clusters to co-occur in the 110 or so validation repertoires emerged from a later analysis.

A note on this clone: Antigen: not known.

Measured with immunoSEQ multiplex PCR; TCRdb has only the in-frame clones, and not every one. This sample has over 150,000 clones, with 86% found just once. Germline CDR1 is SGHAT and CDR2 is FQNNGV. The length of the CDR3 is 15 residues. The germline V and J ends were trimmed by 5 bases and 0 bases, with 13 bases remaining between them. The chain links TRBV11-2 to TRBJ1-1, with D maybe TRBD1 (6 bases). The source material was PBMCs. The origin of this receptor is a human donor in good health. The DNA of the CDR3 is TGTGCCAGCAGCCTCCTAGGACAGCTGAACACTGAAGCTTTCTTT. It is translated as CASSLLGQLNTEAFF.